This T cell receptor beta chain appears in the sequencing data of a study of blood T cell repertoires in COVID-19. Background on the study: Samples of COVID-19 (acute and convalescent) were obtained from the United States, Italy and Spain. T cells, B-cell-depleted T cells, or PBMCs supplied cDNA or gDNA.

Under the authors' procedure: The assay estimated nucleated cells by amplifying reference gene primers. Profiled with immunoSEQ multiplex PCR; TCRdb holds only in-frame clones, not every one. The V and J calls and clone size were taken over from that table, and D and trimming were inferred from the DNA. Of about 74,000 clones listed, more than 75% are singletons. This clone appeared once. The TCR comes from a human donor in a cohort sampled during active COVID-19. Input material: peripheral blood.

Here the CDR3 DNA reads TGTGCCAGCAGTTTAAGAGGGGGGGCTAATATCTACGAGCAGTACTTC. This translates into CASSLRGGANIYEQYF. The genes are TRBV27 and TRBJ2-7; possible D gene TRBD2, 7 bases. The ends were cut back, 2 bases at V and 3 bases at J, with 17 bases in the middle. The germline gives CDR1 MNHEY, CDR2 SMNVEV (reference sequence). The CDR3 runs to 16 residues.